This T cell receptor (beta chain) was sequenced for a study of blood T cell repertoires in COVID-19. Per the study methods: How many nucleated cells were present was estimated from reference gene primer amplification. Clones were read by immunoSEQ multiplex PCR, and TCRdb kept only the in-frame ones, dropping some. D and trimming come from the DNA, and the V and J calls and clone size come from that table. The sample shows 650,000 to 800,000 clones, 80% to 90% of them seen only once. The V segment lost 6 bases and the J segment 5 bases; nucleotides outside the gene matches: 15. Per germline, CDR1 SNHLY and CDR2 FYNNEI. The CDR3 runs 17 residues.

Sequencing was performed on peripheral blood. This clonotype was sampled from a woman between 18 and 29 years old with acute or convalescent COVID-19. The chain recombines TRBV2 with TRBJ1-2, with 10 bases fitting TRBD1. CDR3 region: CASSGGTGATFWYGYTF. CDR3 DNA: TGTGCCAGCAGCGGAGGGACAGGGGCGACCTTTTGGTATGGCTACACCTTC.